This T cell receptor (beta chain) is from a study of blood T cell repertoires in COVID-19 (dated by TCRdb to 2019 to 2021). Regarding the research as a whole: Samples covering the acute and convalescent phases of COVID-19 were provided by collaborators in the United States, Italy and Spain. The prospective study material was composed of cDNA or gDNA derived from T cells, B-cell-depleted T cells, or PBMCs. Subjects who had been exposed to COVID-19, were actively infected with it, or had recovered from it provided the deeply sampled blood TCRbeta repertoires that made up the dataset. The repertoires were released in a freely available public database intended as a resource for research on the immune response to SARS-CoV-2. Samples came from the ongoing ImmuneRACE study (first 160 participants) plus 1,254 subjects from 6 global collaborators. A de-identified subject ID, COVID-19 status, age in years and sex were almost always included in the sample metadata. HLA class I and class II types, where available, came from metadata supplied by the sample provider rather than from assay-based typing.

The immunoSEQ Assay, a bias-controlled multiplex PCR, was used to amplify TCRbeta CDR3 regions from genomic DNA. The study's processing was this. Nucleated cell counts per sample were estimated from amplification of reference gene primers within the assay. To quantify the absolute abundance of each unique TCRbeta CDR3 rearrangement, sequence reads were collapsed and filtered. Productive Simpson clonality was computed per sample as the square root of Simpson's diversity index over productive rearrangements. In TCRdb, the immuneACCESS table is reduced to in-frame sequences with V and J assigned. These tables do not hold every clone; where another copy was compared, an unresolved V gene accounts for under half, and the others remain unexplained. The V and J calls and clone size are taken from that table; D and trimming were inferred from the DNA. The sample table records approximately 100,000 clones; 70% to 90% of these occur just once. The ten largest clones represent roughly 5.3% of the sample.

A remark on this clone: The clone's antigen remains unknown. It has no much larger one-base neighbor in the sample; base qualities were not kept.

What the authors observed across the whole study: The quantity of clinical and demographic metadata differed by source and by participant and was supplied without curation.

From V the trimming removes 5 bases and from J it removes 1 base, while the gene matches leave 3 bases of the junction unaccounted for. The CDR3 holds 13 amino acids from the cysteine to the phenylalanine. Only the CDR3 DNA is retained, 39 bases long and in frame from the first base. In the germline V gene, CDR1 corresponds to SQVTM and CDR2 to ANQGSEA. The collaborating institutions used their own protocols to collect whole blood in K2EDTA tubes. For TCRbeta analysis, collaborators shipped samples as frozen whole blood, isolated PBMCs, or DNA extracted from either of those sample types. Sequenced sample: peripheral blood. The clonotype originates from a human donor in a cohort sampled during active COVID-19. This chain is built from TRBV29-1 and TRBJ1-1, with 8 central nucleotides matching TRBD1. CDR3 loop: CSVRTGQNTEAFF. The DNA is TGCAGCGTTCGGACAGGGCAGAACACTGAAGCTTTCTTT.